A selection of T cell receptor beta chains follows, all from one sample in a study of T cell responses to AZD1222 COVID-19 vaccine. Measured with immunoSEQ multiplex PCR; TCRdb has only the in-frame clones, and not every one. The sample shows about 97,000 clones, more than 70% of them seen only once. This specimen was peripheral blood, taken on day 0 of AZD1222 vaccination. Every receptor here comes from an adult in good health. Each CDR3 is given with its conserved first and last residue. The order of the fields is V gene, CDR3 protein.

V: TRBV19
CDR3: CASTSQGGGNQPQHF

V: TRBV7-9
CDR3: CASSLHSYEQYF

V: TRBV19
CDR3: CASGTTGLQTNEKLFF

V: TRBV19
CDR3: CASSTGGSEAFF

V: TRBV28
CDR3: CASSLWTGQETQYF

V: TRBV27
CDR3: CASSTGTGSRSPLHF

V: TRBV19
CDR3: CASSPQGQGSSPLHF

V: TRBV11-2
CDR3: CASSSSLGQGANEQFF

V: TRBV19
CDR3: CASSIAVNTGELFF

V: TRBV6-5
CDR3: CASSRVPTYGYTF

V: TRBV7-2
CDR3: CASSLGFGEAFF

V: TRBV4-2
CDR3: CASSQDRSGGGIYEQYF

V: TRBV28
CDR3: CASSSYSNPGQRSYEQYF

V: TRBV19
CDR3: CASSADVNTEAFF

V: TRBV6-2/TRBV6-3
CDR3: CASSDRVESNQPQHF

V: TRBV5-6
CDR3: CASSPGTGFGEQYF

V: TRBV27
CDR3: CASSSRWGSPANYGYTF

V: TRBV27
CDR3: CASSLSGRGRSYNEQFF